This T cell receptor (beta chain) is from a study of blood T cells in healthy people across ages. Study at large: When template switching was applied, about one barcoded beta molecule was captured per two T cells.

There were healthy Caucasian individuals from Russia, aged roughly 6 to 95, serving as donors. Drawn from each donor were around 10 milliliters of peripheral blood. Next came a second PCR, run for roughly 6 to 11 cycles, which used a sample-barcoded 5' primer along with a J-beta primer mix. With 12 random nucleotides, a template-switch adaptor tagged each individual cDNA molecule. MiXCR, applied by TCRdb to the 5' RACE reads, yields one record per CDR3 protein. The sample holds approximately 690,000 distinct CDR3 sequences, around 41% seen once. Only one count was recorded for this clonotype. The material sequenced was blood. This receptor was obtained from a man aged 80 or over in good health.

The CDR3 region has the DNA TGTGCCTGGGGGACAGGGATCAATCAGCCCCAGCATTTT. The encoded protein is CAWGTGINQPQHF. The rearrangement links TRBV30 to TRBJ1-5; TRBD1 aligns across 9 bases. This CDR3 comprises 13 residues. Unmatched junction bases numbered 2, after V lost 5 bases and J lost 3 bases. Germline V lookup: CDR1 GTSNPN, CDR2 SVGIG (reference sequence). The whole variable domain, remainder taken from reference TRBV30 and TRBJ1-5, is SQTIHQWPATLVQPVGSPLSLECTVEGTSNPNLYWYRQAAGRGLQLLFYSVGIGQISSEVPQNLSASRPQDRQFILSSKKLLLSDSGFYLCAWGTGINQPQHFGDGTRLSIL.